This T cell receptor beta chain was captured in a study of shared clonotypes between healthy human individuals. Study context: A donor's plate count was three for CD4 naive and three for CD4 memory; CD8 naive had two and CD8 memory one. Study findings and constraints: Rarefaction revealed incomplete sorted-subset sequencing despite large depth.

Generated by immunoSEQ multiplex PCR, the TCRdb table keeps only in-frame clones and is missing some. The profile shows about 590,000 clones, over 95% of them singletons. For this clone: The antigen remains unidentified.

The germline gives CDR1 SGHAT, CDR2 FQNNGV. The CDR3 length is 13 residues. Trimming removed 0 bases from V and 2 bases from J, with 5 bases in between. CD45RO negativity and positive selection for CCR7 defined naive CD8 cells, a population that excluded terminally differentiated effector memory CD45RA+ cells. The gene calls are TRBV11-2 and TRBJ2-7; no clear D. Sequenced material: naive CD8+ T cells sorted from blood. The receptor was isolated from a woman aged 25 to 39 in good health. CDR3 loop: CASSLDMTYEQYF. In DNA, the CDR3 is TGTGCCAGCAGCTTAGATATGACCTACGAGCAGTACTTC.